The TCR beta chain under discussion was sequenced for a study of blood T cell repertoires in COVID-19 (dated by TCRdb to 2020 to 2021). Regarding the complete study: Samples from collaborators originated in the United States, Italy and Spain and spanned both the acute and convalescent phases of COVID-19. Where available, HLA class I and class II types were taken from metadata supplied by the sample provider and were not determined by assay-based typing. Deeply sampled blood TCRbeta repertoires from subjects exposed to, actively infected with, or recovered from COVID-19 were included in the dataset. Samples were obtained from the ongoing ImmuneRACE study (first 160 participants) and from roughly 1,300 subjects provided by 6 global collaborators. The repertoires were released in a freely available public database meant as a resource for research on the immune response to SARS-CoV-2. The material from the prospective study consisted of cDNA or gDNA derived from T cells, B-cell-depleted T cells, or PBMCs. Nearly every sample came with metadata listing a de-identified subject ID, COVID-19 status, age in years and sex.

This clone was seen once. It has no known antigen specificity. The record has no base qualities; no much larger clone is one base away. Each collaborating institution followed its own protocols to collect whole blood in K2EDTA tubes. Collaborator samples were shipped for TCRbeta analysis as frozen whole blood, isolated PBMCs, or DNA extracted from either sample type. Trimming removed 1 base from V and 2 bases from J, leaving 5 bases between the germline ends. From the germline V gene, CDR1 is SGHVS and CDR2 is FNYEAQ. From its cysteine to its phenylalanine, the CDR3 spans 14 amino acids. Just CDR3 DNA is preserved here, 42 bases in frame from base 1. Points the paper makes about the study in general: The amount of clinical and demographic metadata varied by source and participant and was provided uncurated.

The immunoSEQ Assay, a bias-controlled multiplex PCR, was used to amplify TCRbeta CDR3 regions from genomic DNA. The paper's data handling went like this. The number of nucleated cells in each sample was estimated from the amplification of reference gene primers within the assay. To quantify the absolute abundance of each unique TCRbeta CDR3 rearrangement, sequence reads were collapsed and filtered. For each sample, productive Simpson clonality was calculated as the square root of Simpson's diversity index over productive rearrangements. The immuneACCESS repertoire file appears here via TCRdb, limited to in-frame rearrangements. These files lack a portion of the clones; in checked studies, under half of the deficit traces to unresolved V genes, and the cause of the others is not known. That table is the source of V, J and clone size, and D and trimming were worked out from the DNA. The sample table lists about 76,000 clones, 80% to 90% of them with a count of one. The ten largest clones add up to 15% to 20% of the sample.

Here the chain combines TRBV7-6 and TRBJ2-2; no D gene is confidently identified. This clonotype originated in a woman aged 60-70 years with acute or convalescent COVID-19. Material: peripheral blood. The CDR3 reads CASSLGQNTGELFF. The DNA sequence follows: TGTGCCAGCAGCTTAGGACAAAACACCGGGGAGCTGTTTTTT.